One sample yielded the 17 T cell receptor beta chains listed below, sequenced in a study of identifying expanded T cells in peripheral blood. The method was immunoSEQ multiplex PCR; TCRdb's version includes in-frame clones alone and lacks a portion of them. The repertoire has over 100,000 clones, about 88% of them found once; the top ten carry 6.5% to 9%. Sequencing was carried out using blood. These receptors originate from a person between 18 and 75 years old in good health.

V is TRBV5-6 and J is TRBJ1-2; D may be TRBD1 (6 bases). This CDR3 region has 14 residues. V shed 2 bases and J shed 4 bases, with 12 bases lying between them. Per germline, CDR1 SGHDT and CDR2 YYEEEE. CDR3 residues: CASSLFGQTYGYTF. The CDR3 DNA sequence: TGTGCCAGCAGCTTATTTGGACAGACCTATGGCTACACCTTC.

The chain's CDR3 is CASSLYVGAEAFF. The CDR3 DNA reads as TGTGCCAGCAGCTTGTACGTCGGGGCGGAAGCTTTCTTT. The rearrangement uses TRBV5-4 and TRBJ1-1; D possibly corresponds to TRBD1 (5 bases). V dropped 1 base and J dropped 8 bases, with 12 bases sitting between them. The V gene's germline CDR1 is SGHNT and CDR2 YYREEE (reference sequence). The CDR3 runs 13 residues.

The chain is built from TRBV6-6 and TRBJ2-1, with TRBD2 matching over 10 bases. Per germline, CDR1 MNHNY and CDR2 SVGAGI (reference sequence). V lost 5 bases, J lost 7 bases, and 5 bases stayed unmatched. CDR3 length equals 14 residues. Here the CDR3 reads CASSPSGGLNEQFF. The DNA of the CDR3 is TGTGCCAGCAGTCCTAGCGGGGGATTGAATGAGCAGTTCTTC.

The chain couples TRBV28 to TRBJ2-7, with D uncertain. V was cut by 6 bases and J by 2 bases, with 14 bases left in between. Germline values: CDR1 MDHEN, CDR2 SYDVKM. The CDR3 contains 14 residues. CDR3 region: CASRYDHSTYEQYF. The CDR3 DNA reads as TGTGCCAGCAGGTATGACCACTCTACCTACGAGCAGTACTTC.

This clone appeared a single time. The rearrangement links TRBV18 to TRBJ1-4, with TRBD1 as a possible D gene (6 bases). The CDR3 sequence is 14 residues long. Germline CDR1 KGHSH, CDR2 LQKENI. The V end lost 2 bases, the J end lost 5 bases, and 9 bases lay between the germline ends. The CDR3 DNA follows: TGTGCCAGCTCACCAGGACAGTACAATGAAAAACTGTTTTTT. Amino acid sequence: CASSPGQYNEKLFF.

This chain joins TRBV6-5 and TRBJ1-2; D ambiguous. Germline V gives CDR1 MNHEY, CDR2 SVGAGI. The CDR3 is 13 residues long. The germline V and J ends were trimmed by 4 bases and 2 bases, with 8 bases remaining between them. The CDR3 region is CASSLDGNYGYTF. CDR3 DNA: TGTGCCAGCAGTTTAGACGGAAACTATGGCTACACCTTC.

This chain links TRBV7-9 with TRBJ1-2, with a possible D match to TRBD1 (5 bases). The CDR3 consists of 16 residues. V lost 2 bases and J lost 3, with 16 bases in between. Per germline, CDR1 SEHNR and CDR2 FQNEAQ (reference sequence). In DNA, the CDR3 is TGTGCCAGCAGCTTATTAGGGTGGGGGTCACACTATGGCTACACCTTC. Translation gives CASSLLGWGSHYGYTF.

CDR3 bases: TGCGCCAGCAGCCAAGATCCCGACAGGGCCACAGATACGCAGTATTTT. Translating it yields CASSQDPDRATDTQYF. This sequence joins TRBV4-3 and TRBJ2-3, with TRBD1 matching over 7 bases. Germline V CDR1 and CDR2: LGHNA, YSLEER. Trimming at V came to 0 bases and at J to 2 bases, leaving 5 bases not matched to a gene. The CDR3 consists of 16 residues.

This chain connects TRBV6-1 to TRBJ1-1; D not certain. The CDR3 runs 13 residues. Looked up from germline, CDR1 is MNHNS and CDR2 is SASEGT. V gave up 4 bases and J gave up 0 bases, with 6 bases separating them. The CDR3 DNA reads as TGTGCCAGCAGTGTATACTTGAACACTGAAGCTTTCTTT. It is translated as CASSVYLNTEAFF.

The CDR3 coding sequence is TGTGCCAGCAGCTTATCTGATACGCAGTATTTT. It specifies CASSLSDTQYF. This chain links TRBV7-6 with TRBJ2-3, with D unclear. This CDR3 region has 11 residues. Germline V gene lookup returns CDR1 SGHVS and CDR2 FNYEAQ. Trimming took 2 bases from V and 6 from J, leaving 3 bases between them.

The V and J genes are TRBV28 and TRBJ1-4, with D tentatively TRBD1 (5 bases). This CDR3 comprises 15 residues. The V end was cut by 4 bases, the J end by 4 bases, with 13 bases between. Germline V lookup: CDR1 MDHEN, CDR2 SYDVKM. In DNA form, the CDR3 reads TGTGCCAGCAGTTACCCGGGACTGATTAATGAAAAACTGTTTTTT. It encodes CASSYPGLINEKLFF.

For the CDR3, the DNA is TGTGCCAGCAGCTTTTCCCGCACAGATAGCAATCAGCCCCAGCATTTT. It translates to CASSFSRTDSNQPQHF. The J gene is TRBJ1-5, the V gene TRBV7-9; unclear D gene. V was cut by 3 bases and J by 0 bases, with 12 bases left in between. The CDR3 sequence is 16 residues long. Germline V gene sequence: CDR1 SEHNR, CDR2 FQNEAQ (reference sequence).

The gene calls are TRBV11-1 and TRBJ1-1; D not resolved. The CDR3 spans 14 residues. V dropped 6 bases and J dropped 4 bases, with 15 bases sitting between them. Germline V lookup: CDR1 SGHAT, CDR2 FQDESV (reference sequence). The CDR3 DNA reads TGTGCCAGCAGTCCCGTCCGGGGTACCACTGAAGCTTTCTTT. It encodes CASSPVRGTTEAFF.

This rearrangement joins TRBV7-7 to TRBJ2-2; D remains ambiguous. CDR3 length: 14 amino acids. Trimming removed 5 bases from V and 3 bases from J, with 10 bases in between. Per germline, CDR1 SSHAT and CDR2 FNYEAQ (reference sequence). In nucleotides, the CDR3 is TGTGCCAGCAGCCCCATATTAGACACCGGGGAGCTGTTTTTT. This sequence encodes CASSPILDTGELFF.

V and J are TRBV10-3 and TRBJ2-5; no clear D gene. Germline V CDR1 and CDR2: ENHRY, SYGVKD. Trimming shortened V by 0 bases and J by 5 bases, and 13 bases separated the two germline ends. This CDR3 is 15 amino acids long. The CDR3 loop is CAISESMGMGETQYF. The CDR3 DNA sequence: TGTGCCATCAGTGAGTCGATGGGGATGGGGGAGACCCAGTACTTC.

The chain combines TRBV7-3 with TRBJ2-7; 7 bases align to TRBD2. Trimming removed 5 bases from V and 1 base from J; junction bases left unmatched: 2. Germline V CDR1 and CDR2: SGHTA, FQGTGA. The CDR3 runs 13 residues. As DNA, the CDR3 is TGTGCCAGCAGCAAGGGACTATCCTACGAGCAGTACTTC. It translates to CASSKGLSYEQYF.

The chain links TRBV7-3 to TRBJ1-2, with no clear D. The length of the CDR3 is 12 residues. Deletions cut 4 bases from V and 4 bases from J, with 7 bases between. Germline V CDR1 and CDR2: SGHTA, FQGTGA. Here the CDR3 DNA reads TGTGCCAGCAGCTACGACGGCTATGGCTACACCTTC. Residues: CASSYDGYGYTF. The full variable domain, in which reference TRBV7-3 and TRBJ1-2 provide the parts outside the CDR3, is GAGVSQTPSNKVTEKGKYVELRCDPISGHTALYWYRQSLGQGPEFLIYFQGTGAADDSGLPNDRFFAVRPEGSVSTLKIQRTERGDSAVYLCASSYDGYGYTFGSGTRLTVV.